These 18 T cell receptor beta chains were all obtained from the same sample, sequenced in a study of T cells after yellow fever vaccination. One entry per CDR3 protein, called by TCRdb with MiXCR from the 5' RACE reads. The table has 550,000 or so distinct CDR3 sequences, 15% to 20% seen once. The sequencing here drew on PBMCs, taken 15 days after the yellow fever booster vaccination. These receptors all come from a man aged 25 to 40 who received the YFV17D yellow fever vaccine.

The chain recombines TRBV29-1 with TRBJ2-1; tentative D call: TRBD2 (6 bases). CDR1 is SQVTM and CDR2 is ANQGSEA in the germline V gene. Trimming removed 4 bases from V and 0 bases from J, with 7 bases in between. This CDR3 is 13 amino acids long. CDR3 nucleotide sequence: TGCAGCGTTGCCGGGAGCTCCTACAATGAGCAGTTCTTC. It specifies CSVAGSSYNEQFF.

The rearrangement joins TRBV29-1 to TRBJ2-5; no clear D. V was trimmed by 8 bases and J by 2 bases, leaving 12 bases between them. The CDR3 totals 12 residues. Germline lookup yields CDR1 SQVTM and CDR2 ANQGSEA. The CDR3 DNA reads TGCAGCAGCGTACGCGATCAAGAGACCCAGTACTTC. Amino acid sequence: CSSVRDQETQYF.

This clonotype was counted only a few times. The rearrangement joins TRBV29-1 to TRBJ2-1; D is unclear. V lost 5 bases and J 7 bases, leaving 6 bases between the germline ends. This CDR3 spans 10 amino acids. Germline V gives CDR1 SQVTM, CDR2 ANQGSEA. CDR3 sequence: CSVFSNEQFF. The DNA of the CDR3 is TGCAGCGTTTTTTCTAATGAGCAGTTCTTC.

This clonotype has more than one count but fewer than ten. This rearrangement joins TRBV29-1 to TRBJ2-7; TRBD2 is a possible D gene (5 bases). The CDR3 loop spans 11 amino acids. The V end was cut by 3 bases, the J end by 3 bases, with 6 bases between. From germline, CDR1 is SQVTM and CDR2 ANQGSEA. The CDR3 is CSVDSGYEQYF. The CDR3 region has the DNA TGCAGCGTTGACAGCGGCTACGAGCAGTACTTC.

A word on this clonotype: This could be a read error, since a much larger clone is one nucleotide away. As DNA, the CDR3 is TGTGCCCGCAGCACAACTTATCGTCCAGGGGGGATCACCGGGGAGCTGTTTTTT. Translation gives CARSTTYRPGGITGELFF. The rearrangement uses TRBV11-2 and TRBJ2-2, with D perhaps matching TRBD1 (7 bases). Germline values: CDR1 SGHAT, CDR2 FQNNGV. This CDR3 contains 18 residues.

This clonotype was seen a handful of times. The chain recombines TRBV6-4 with TRBJ2-7; 7 bases map to TRBD2. The CDR3 consists of 14 residues. Trimming removed 4 bases from V and 6 bases from J; junction bases left unmatched: 9. Germline CDR1 and CDR2: MRHNA and SNTAGT. This CDR3 reads CASSAEAGVGEQYF. DNA for the CDR3: TGTGCCAGCAGTGCGGAGGCGGGAGTGGGCGAGCAGTACTTC.

The chain joins TRBV28 to TRBJ1-6; 7 nucleotides agree with TRBD1. V lost 4 bases to trimming and J lost 0 bases; unmatched junction nucleotides: 12. CDR3 length: 19 residues. Germline V gives CDR1 MDHEN, CDR2 SYDVKM. This chain's CDR3 is CASSSRDRASSSYNSPLHF. Written as DNA, the CDR3 is TGTGCCAGCAGTTCCCGGGACAGAGCATCGAGCTCCTATAATTCACCCCTCCACTTT.

This clonotype showed up just a few times. The chain links TRBV12-3 or TRBV12-4 to TRBJ2-1, with D uncertain. This CDR3 has 15 amino acids. V dropped 6 bases and J dropped 1 base, with 13 bases sitting between them. Written as DNA, the CDR3 is TGTGCCAGCAGCCTTTGGGTCGGGTCCTACAATGAGCAGTTCTTC. Translated: CASSLWVGSYNEQFF.

The chain uses TRBV29-1 and TRBJ1-2; TRBD1 is a possible D gene (6 bases). From germline, CDR1 is SQVTM and CDR2 ANQGSEA. The CDR3 has 13 amino acids. The ends were cut back, 4 bases at V and 7 bases at J, with 16 bases in the middle. The CDR3 spells CSVGGRGVTGYTF. CDR3 nucleotide sequence: TGCAGCGTTGGGGGCAGGGGTGTAACTGGCTACACCTTC.

The CDR3 region has the DNA TGCAGTGCCCAACAGGGATATAGCAATCAGCCCCAGCATTTT. Translating it yields CSAQQGYSNQPQHF. The rearrangement uses TRBV20-1 and TRBJ1-5, with D tentatively TRBD1 (6 bases). The CDR3 runs to 14 residues. Trimming removed 6 bases at V and 0 bases at J, with 12 bases between. Germline V gives CDR1 DFQATT, CDR2 SNEGSKA (reference sequence).

V and J are TRBV12-3 or TRBV12-4 and TRBJ2-1; D is perhaps TRBD2 (6 bases). V was pared by 6 bases and J by 0 bases, with 12 bases between. CDR3 length equals 15 residues. CDR3 DNA: TGTGCCAGCAGACCTAGCGCGAGCTCCTACAATGAGCAGTTCTTC. It codes for CASRPSASSYNEQFF.

In its sample, this clonotype was seen a few times. V is TRBV29-1 and J is TRBJ2-3, with a weak D call TRBD2 (6 bases). Germline V gives CDR1 SQVTM, CDR2 ANQGSEA. V was clipped by 6 bases and J by 0 bases, with 25 bases between them. This CDR3 has 18 residues. The CDR3 nucleotides are TGCAGCGTGCCGGTGGGGAGCGGGCTAAGTTCTAGCACAGATACGCAGTATTTT. It specifies CSVPVGSGLSSSTDTQYF.

This clonotype has more than one count but fewer than ten. J is TRBJ2-7 and V is TRBV28; TRBD1 matches 7 bases. The CDR3 runs 14 residues. V lost 4 bases to trimming and J lost 4 bases; unmatched junction nucleotides: 7. Germline CDR1 reads MDHEN; CDR2 reads SYDVKM. This chain's CDR3 is CASSSPGQLYEQYF. In nucleotides, the CDR3 is TGTGCCAGCAGTTCACCGGGACAGTTATACGAGCAGTACTTC.

The rearrangement uses TRBV6-5 and TRBJ2-7, with TRBD1 as a possible D gene (5 bases). The V end was cut by 0 bases, the J end by 4 bases, with 13 bases between. The CDR3 covers 15 residues. Germline-derived CDR1 and CDR2 are MNHEY and SVGAGI. The CDR3 protein is CASSYSSAGWYEQYF. CDR3 bases: TGTGCCAGCAGTTACTCGAGTGCAGGGTGGTACGAGCAGTACTTC.

This rearrangement joins TRBV18 to TRBJ2-5; TRBD2 matches 11 bases. The CDR3 is 16 residues long. CDR1 and CDR2 from the germline V gene are KGHSH and LQKENI. The J segment lost 5 bases and the V segment lost 0 bases, leaving 5 bases of the junction unmatched. The CDR3 nucleotides are TGTGCCAGCTCACCACCTAGCGGGAGGGCCCGGGAGACCCAGTACTTC. Translating it yields CASSPPSGRARETQYF.

This chain links TRBV27 with TRBJ2-7, with 7 bases fitting TRBD1. The J segment lost 1 base and the V segment lost 0 bases, leaving 3 bases of the junction unmatched. CDR1 and CDR2 from the germline V gene are MNHEY and SMNVEV (reference sequence). The CDR3 totals 15 residues. In DNA, the CDR3 is TGTGCCAGCAGTTTATCGTTGGGACAGTCCTACGAGCAGTACTTC. This translates into CASSLSLGQSYEQYF.

There are a few counts of this clonotype. The chain is built from TRBV6-1 and TRBJ2-2; D may match TRBD1 or TRBD2 (5 bases each). There are 16 residues in the CDR3. Trimming pared 8 bases from V and 2 bases from J, leaving 18 bases between. Per germline, CDR1 MNHNS and CDR2 SASEGT. CDR3 in DNA: TGTGCCAGCTCATCGCATTGGGACGGTAACACCGGGGAGCTGTTTTTT. Translated, it gives CASSSHWDGNTGELFF.

This clonotype was observed a handful of times. This chain joins TRBV20-1 and TRBJ2-3, with D maybe TRBD2 (5 bases). In germline, CDR1 is DFQATT, CDR2 SNEGSKA (reference sequence). The CDR3 has 12 residues. V lost 7 bases, J lost 6 bases, and 14 bases lay in between. The CDR3 region has the DNA TGCAGTGTTCTAGCAGTTGAGGATACGCAGTATTTT. This encodes CSVLAVEDTQYF.